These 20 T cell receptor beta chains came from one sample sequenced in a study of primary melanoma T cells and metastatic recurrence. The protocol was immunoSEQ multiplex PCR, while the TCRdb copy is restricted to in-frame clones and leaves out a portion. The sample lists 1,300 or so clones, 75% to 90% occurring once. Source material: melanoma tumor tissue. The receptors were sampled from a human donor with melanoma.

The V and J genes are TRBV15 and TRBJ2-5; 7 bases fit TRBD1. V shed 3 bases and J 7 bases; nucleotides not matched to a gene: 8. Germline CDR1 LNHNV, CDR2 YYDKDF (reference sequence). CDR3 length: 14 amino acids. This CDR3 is CATSRGQSSRTQYF. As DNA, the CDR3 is TGTGCCACCAGCAGGGGACAGTCGTCTCGGACCCAGTACTTC.

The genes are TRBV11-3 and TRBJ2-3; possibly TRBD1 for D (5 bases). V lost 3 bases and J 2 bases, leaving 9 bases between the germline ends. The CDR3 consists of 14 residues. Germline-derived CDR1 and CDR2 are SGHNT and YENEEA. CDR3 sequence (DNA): TGTGCCAGCAGCTTCGACAGATTCACAGATACGCAGTATTTT. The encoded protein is CASSFDRFTDTQYF.

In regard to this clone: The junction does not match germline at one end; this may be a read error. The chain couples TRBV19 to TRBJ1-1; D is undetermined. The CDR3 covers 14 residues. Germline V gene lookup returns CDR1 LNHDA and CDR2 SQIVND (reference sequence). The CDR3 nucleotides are TGTGCCACCCGGACCAGCCTGCAGAACACTGAAACTTTCTTT. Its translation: CATRTSLQNTETFF.

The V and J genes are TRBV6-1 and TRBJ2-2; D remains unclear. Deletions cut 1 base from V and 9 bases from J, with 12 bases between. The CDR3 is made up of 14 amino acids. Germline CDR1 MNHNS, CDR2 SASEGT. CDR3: CASSEGWGHRELFF. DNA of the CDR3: TGTGCCAGCAGTGAAGGGTGGGGTCACCGGGAGCTGTTTTTT.

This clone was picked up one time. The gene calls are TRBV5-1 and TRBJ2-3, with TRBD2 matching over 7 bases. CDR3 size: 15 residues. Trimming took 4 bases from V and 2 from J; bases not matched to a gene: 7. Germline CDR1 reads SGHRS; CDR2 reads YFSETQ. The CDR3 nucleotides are TGCGCCAGCAGCGAGGCTAGCGGCCCCACAGATACGCAGTATTTT. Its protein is CASSEASGPTDTQYF.

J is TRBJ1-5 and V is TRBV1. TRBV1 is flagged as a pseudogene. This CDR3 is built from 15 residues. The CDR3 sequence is CASSPSWTSNQPQHF. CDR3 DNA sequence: TGCGCCAGCAGCCCCAGTTGGACCAGCAATCAGCCCCAGCATTTT.

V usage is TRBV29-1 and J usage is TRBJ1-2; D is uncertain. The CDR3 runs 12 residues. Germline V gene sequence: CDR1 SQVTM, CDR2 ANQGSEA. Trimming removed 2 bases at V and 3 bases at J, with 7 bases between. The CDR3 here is CSVERSDYGYTF. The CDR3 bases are TGCAGCGTTGAACGTTCGGACTATGGCTACACCTTC.

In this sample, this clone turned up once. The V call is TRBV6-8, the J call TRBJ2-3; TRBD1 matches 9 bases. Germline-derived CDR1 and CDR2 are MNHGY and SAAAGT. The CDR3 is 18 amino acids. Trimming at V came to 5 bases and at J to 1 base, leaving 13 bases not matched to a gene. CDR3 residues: CASSVGTGMSGGTDTQYF. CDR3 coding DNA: TGTGCCAGCAGTGTAGGGACAGGGATGTCGGGGGGCACAGATACGCAGTATTTT.

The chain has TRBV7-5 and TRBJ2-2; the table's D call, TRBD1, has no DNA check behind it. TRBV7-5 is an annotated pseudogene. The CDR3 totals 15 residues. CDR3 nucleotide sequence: TGTGCCAGCAGTCGCCGACAGGGGAACACCGGGGAGCTGTTTTTT. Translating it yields CASSRRQGNTGELFF.

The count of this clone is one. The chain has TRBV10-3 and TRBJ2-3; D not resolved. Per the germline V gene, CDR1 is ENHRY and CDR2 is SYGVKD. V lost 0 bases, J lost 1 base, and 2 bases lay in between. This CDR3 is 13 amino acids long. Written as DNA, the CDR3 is TGTGCCATCAGTGAGTCGCGCACAGATACGCAGTATTTT. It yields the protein CAISESRTDTQYF.

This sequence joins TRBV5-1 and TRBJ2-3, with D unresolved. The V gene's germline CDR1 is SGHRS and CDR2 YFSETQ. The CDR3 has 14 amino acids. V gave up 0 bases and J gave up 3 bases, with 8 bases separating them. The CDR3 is CASSLDPATDTQYF. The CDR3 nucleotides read TGCGCCAGCAGCTTGGATCCAGCGACAGATACGCAGTATTTT.

CDR3 sequence reads: CASSEGAYEQFF. The CDR3 DNA sequence: TGTGCCAGCTCGGAGGGGGCTTATGAGCAGTTCTTC. The rearrangement joins TRBV6-8 to TRBJ2-1; tentatively, D is TRBD1 (7 bases). V lost 8 bases and J lost 8, with 13 bases in between. CDR1 is MNHGY and CDR2 is SAAAGT in the germline V gene. There are 12 residues in the CDR3.

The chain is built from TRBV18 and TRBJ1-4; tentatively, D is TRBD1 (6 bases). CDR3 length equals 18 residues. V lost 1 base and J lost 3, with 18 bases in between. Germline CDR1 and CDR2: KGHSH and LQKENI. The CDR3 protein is CASSPRATGPSANEKLFF. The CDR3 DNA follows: TGTGCCAGCTCACCACGAGCTACAGGGCCCTCGGCTAATGAAAAACTGTTTTTT.

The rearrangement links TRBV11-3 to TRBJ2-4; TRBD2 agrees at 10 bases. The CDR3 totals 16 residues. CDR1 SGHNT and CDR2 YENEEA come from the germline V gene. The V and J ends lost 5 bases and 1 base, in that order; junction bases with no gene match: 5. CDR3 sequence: CASSPGLAMAKNIQYF. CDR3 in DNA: TGTGCCAGCAGCCCGGGACTAGCGATGGCCAAAAACATTCAGTACTTC.

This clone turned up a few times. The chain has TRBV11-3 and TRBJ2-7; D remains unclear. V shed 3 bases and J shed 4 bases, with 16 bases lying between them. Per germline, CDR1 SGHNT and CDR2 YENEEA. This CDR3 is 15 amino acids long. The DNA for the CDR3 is TGTGCCAGCAGCTTGGGCCTCCCGGGTTATTACGAGCAGTACTTC. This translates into CASSLGLPGYYEQYF.

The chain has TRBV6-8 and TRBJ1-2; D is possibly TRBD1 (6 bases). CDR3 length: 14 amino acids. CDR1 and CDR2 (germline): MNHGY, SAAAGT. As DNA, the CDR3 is TGTGCTATCAGGCGGGGGGGCGCTGAATATGGCTACACCTTC. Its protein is CAIRRGGAEYGYTF.

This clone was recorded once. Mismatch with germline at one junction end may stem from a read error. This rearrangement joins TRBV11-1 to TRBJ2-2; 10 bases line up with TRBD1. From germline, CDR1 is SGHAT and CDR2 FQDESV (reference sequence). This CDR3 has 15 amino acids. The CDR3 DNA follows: TGTGCCAGCAGCATGGGACAGGGGAACACCGGGGAACTGTTTTTT. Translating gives CASSMGQGNTGELFF.

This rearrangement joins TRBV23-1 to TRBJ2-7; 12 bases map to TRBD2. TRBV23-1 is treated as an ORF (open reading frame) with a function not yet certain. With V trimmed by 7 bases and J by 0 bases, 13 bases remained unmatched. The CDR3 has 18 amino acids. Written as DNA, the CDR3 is TGCGCCAGCAACCTCCGGACTAGCGGGACCCACTCCTCCTACGAGCAGTACTTC. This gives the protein CASNLRTSGTHSSYEQYF.

The CDR3 loop is CASSLPGTSAIVISSYEQYV. The CDR3 coding sequence is TGCGCCAGCTCCCTTCCGGGCACATCGGCAATTGTAATAAGCTCCTACGAGCAGTACGTC. The V gene is TRBV5-1, the J gene TRBJ2-7; no clear D gene. The ends were cut back, 7 bases at V and 0 bases at J, with 32 bases in the middle. The germline V gene encodes CDR1 SGHRS and CDR2 YFSETQ. CDR3 size: 20 residues.

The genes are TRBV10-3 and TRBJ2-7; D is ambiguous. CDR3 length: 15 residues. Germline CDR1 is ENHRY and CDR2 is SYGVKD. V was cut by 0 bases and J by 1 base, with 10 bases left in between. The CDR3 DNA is TGTGCCATCAGTGAGTCAGAGGATAAGTCCTACGAGCAGTACGTC. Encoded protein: CAISESEDKSYEQYV.